Following are 30 T cell receptor beta chains from one sample sequenced in a study of T cell repertoires in cytomegalovirus infection. TCRdb redid the calling of the reads with MiXCR, one entry per CDR3 protein. This sample has about 530,000 distinct CDR3 sequences, with about 25% found just once. The sample consisted of PBMCs. These receptors were collected from a human donor in good health (CMV status not recorded). Some clones in this sample may be carry-over from other donors' samples.

This clonotype was recorded a few times. The chain carries TRBV19 and TRBJ1-2, with no clear D. The germline V and J ends were trimmed by 0 bases and 7 bases, with 6 bases remaining between them. Germline CDR1 reads LNHDA; CDR2 reads SQIVND (reference sequence). The CDR3 spans 12 residues. CDR3 protein: CASSIERGGYTF. CDR3 nucleotide sequence: TGTGCCAGTAGTATAGAGCGCGGTGGCTACACCTTC.

In its sample, this clonotype was seen a few times. The CDR3 region is CASSFGSGLGGQYF. DNA of the CDR3: TGTGCCAGCAGTTTTGGGTCGGGCCTGGGTGGGCAGTATTTT. The chain uses TRBV12-3 or TRBV12-4 and TRBJ2-3; D uncertain. The CDR3 spans 14 residues. V was pared by 3 bases and J by 11 bases, with 18 bases between.

The sample holds a few counts of this clonotype. The rearrangement uses TRBV7-2 and TRBJ1-2; D unclear. The germline V gene has CDR1 SGHTA and CDR2 FQGNSA. Trimming removed 5 bases at V and 4 bases at J, with 14 bases between. This CDR3 is built from 14 residues. The CDR3 DNA reads TGTGCCAGCAGCCCCCCCGGGAGGTTCTATGGCTACACCTTC. Protein sequence: CASSPPGRFYGYTF.

The CDR3 nucleotides read TGTGCCAGCAGCTTAACTTCGGTCAGCTCGAACACCGGGGAGCTGTTTTTT. Translated, it gives CASSLTSVSSNTGELFF. V usage is TRBV7-3 and J usage is TRBJ2-2; D unclear. CDR3 length: 17 residues. Germline CDR1 is SGHTA and CDR2 is FQGTGA. V was shortened by 0 bases and J by 0 bases, with 11 bases between the two germline ends.

This clonotype came up a few times. The chain has TRBV7-7 and TRBJ2-5, with 7 positions matching TRBD2. The ends lost 3 bases at V and 0 bases at J; junction bases unmatched: 7. In germline, CDR1 is SSHAT, CDR2 FNYEAQ (reference sequence). The CDR3 contains 16 residues. The CDR3 DNA is TGTGCCAGCAGCTTCAATAGCGGGCTAGACCAAGAGACCCAGTACTTC. It is translated as CASSFNSGLDQETQYF.

This clonotype was seen at least ten times. This chain's CDR3 is CASSLARGGYEQFF. The CDR3 DNA follows: TGTGCCAGCAGCTTAGCGCGTGGTGGTTATGAGCAGTTCTTC. The chain has TRBV7-2 and TRBJ2-1; D not certain. Looked up from germline, CDR1 is SGHTA and CDR2 is FQGNSA. The CDR3 covers 14 residues. V shed 0 bases and J shed 8 bases, with 11 bases lying between them. Complete variable domain (other parts from reference TRBV7-2 and TRBJ2-1): GAGVSQSPSNKVTEKGKDVELRCDPISGHTALYWYRQSLGQGLEFLIYFQGNSAPDKSGLPSDRFSAERTGGSVSTLTIQRTQQEDSAVYLCASSLARGGYEQFFGPGTRLTVL.

This clonotype was seen only a few times. This chain uses TRBV20-1 with TRBJ2-7; 7 bases are shared with TRBD1. The length of the CDR3 is 11 residues. Looked up from germline, CDR1 is DFQATT and CDR2 is SNEGSKA (reference sequence). The V and J ends lost 3 bases and 12 bases, in that order; junction bases with no gene match: 8. CDR3: CSASGDSSPYF. The CDR3 DNA follows: TGCAGTGCTAGCGGGGACAGTTCGCCGTACTTC.

This clonotype appeared once. The chain combines TRBV7-8 with TRBJ2-7; TRBD2 is a possible D gene (6 bases). CDR3 length equals 14 residues. V shed 0 bases and J shed 8 bases, with 14 bases lying between them. CDR1 SGHVS and CDR2 FQNEAQ come from the germline V gene. CDR3 amino acids: CASSLAGFTSKQYF. The CDR3 nucleotides read TGTGCCAGCAGCTTAGCGGGCTTCACTAGCAAGCAGTACTTC.

This clonotype was picked up many times. The chain is built from TRBV7-2 and TRBJ1-1; no clear D. V gave up 4 bases and J gave up 1 base, with 10 bases separating them. This CDR3 has 14 residues. Germline loops: CDR1 SGHTA, CDR2 FQGNSA. In nucleotides, the CDR3 is TGTGCCAGCAGCTCGCCTGCAGGGAACACTGAAGCTTTCTTT. It yields the protein CASSSPAGNTEAFF.

This sequence joins TRBV4-3 and TRBJ1-2, with D perhaps matching TRBD1 (6 bases). Germline V gives CDR1 LGHNA, CDR2 YSLEER. V lost 1 base and J lost 7, with 13 bases in between. The CDR3 consists of 14 residues. DNA for the CDR3: TGCGCCAGCAGCCAAGGCGACAGGAAGGGTGGCTACACCTTC. Its protein product is CASSQGDRKGGYTF.

The V gene is TRBV9, the J gene TRBJ2-3, with unresolved D. Trimming removed 1 base from V and 2 bases from J, with 8 bases in between. This CDR3 is built from 14 residues. CDR1 and CDR2 (germline): SGDLS, YYNGEE. The DNA for the CDR3 is TGTGCCAGCAGCGTAAGTGGGTTCACAGATACGCAGTATTTT. This encodes CASSVSGFTDTQYF.

For this clonotype: A clone one base away is much larger, so this may be a read error. This rearrangement joins TRBV7-2 to TRBJ2-1; 7 bases fit TRBD2. Germline assignment: CDR1 SGHTA and CDR2 FQGNSA. This CDR3 is 14 amino acids long. CDR3 sequence (DNA): TGTGCCAGCAGCTTAGGGGGTCTAGCGGTGGAGCGGTTCTTC. Translated: CASSLGGLAVERFF.

This clonotype came up once. The chain joins TRBV3-1 to TRBJ1-3; D is undetermined. With 2 bases removed from V and 7 bases from J, the gap between germline ends came to 12 bases. The CDR3 covers 14 residues. Looked up from germline, CDR1 is LGHDT and CDR2 is YNNKEL (reference sequence). DNA of the CDR3: TGTGCCAGCAGCCAACTGGGAACGCGGAACACCATATATTTT. Amino acids: CASSQLGTRNTIYF.

There are many counts of this clonotype. The J gene is TRBJ2-1, the V gene TRBV7-8, with D perhaps matching TRBD2 (5 bases). This CDR3 spans 14 amino acids. CDR1 is SGHVS and CDR2 is FQNEAQ in the germline V gene. V dropped 6 bases and J dropped 12 bases, with 21 bases sitting between them. CDR3 sequence: CASRPIPGPRGQFF. DNA for the CDR3: TGTGCCAGCAGGCCAATTCCGGGCCCCCGGGGGCAGTTCTTC.

This clonotype was seen a single time. This chain uses TRBV19 with TRBJ1-4, with a weak D call TRBD1 (5 bases). V lost 7 bases to trimming and J lost 0 bases, with 12 bases between them. The CDR3 length is 15 residues. Germline CDR1 is LNHDA and CDR2 is SQIVND (reference sequence). CDR3 sequence (DNA): TGTGCCAGTACTAGACAGTCTGCAACTAATGAAAAACTGTTTTTT. Encoded protein: CASTRQSATNEKLFF.

This clonotype was seen ten or more times. The chain couples TRBV7-2 to TRBJ2-7; TRBD1 is a possible D gene (7 bases). Trimming shortened V by 5 bases and J by 2 bases, and 16 bases separated the two germline ends. The length of the CDR3 is 15 residues. Germline values: CDR1 SGHTA, CDR2 FQGNSA. CDR3 DNA sequence: TGTGCCAGCAGCCCAGGGGGTGGGGGGACCTACGAGCAGTACGTC. Its translation is CASSPGGGGTYEQYV.

The V call is TRBV6-1, the J call TRBJ1-5, with TRBD1 matching 7 bases. The V segment lost 4 bases and the J segment 2 bases; nucleotides outside the gene matches: 5. The germline gives CDR1 MNHNS, CDR2 SASEGT. CDR3 length: 15 amino acids. As DNA, the CDR3 is TGTGCCAGCAGTGGACAGGGAGATCGCAATCAGCCCCAGCATTTT. Its protein product is CASSGQGDRNQPQHF.

There are many counts of this clonotype. The chain carries TRBV6-6 and TRBJ1-1; a weak D match, TRBD1 (6 bases). Trimming pared 0 bases from V and 4 bases from J, leaving 12 bases between. This CDR3 has 15 amino acids. CDR1 is MNHNY, CDR2 SVGAGI, per germline (reference sequence). The CDR3: CASSYSTGGGTEAFF. The CDR3 coding sequence is TGTGCCAGCAGTTACTCGACAGGAGGAGGCACTGAAGCTTTCTTT.

Only a few counts were recorded for this clonotype. V is TRBV6-1 and J is TRBJ1-5; D unclear. The CDR3 is 13 amino acids. Trimming removed 6 bases at V and 5 bases at J, with 11 bases between. The germline gives CDR1 MNHNS, CDR2 SASEGT. CDR3 sequence (DNA): TGTGCCAGCAGGGGCAGCTACGATCAGCCCCAGCATTTT. It codes for CASRGSYDQPQHF.

Only a few counts were recorded for this clonotype. The chain links TRBV7-9 to TRBJ1-2, with D maybe TRBD1 (6 bases). This CDR3 comprises 14 residues. Germline-derived CDR1 and CDR2 are SEHNR and FQNEAQ (reference sequence). Trimming took off 4 bases at V and 2 bases at J, with 11 bases between the two ends. CDR3 sequence (DNA): TGTGCCAGCAGCTCGCAGGGGTCCAACTATGGCTACACCTTC. This gives the protein CASSSQGSNYGYTF.

As concerns this clonotype: At one boundary the junction diverges from the germline segment, which might be a read error. The chain joins TRBV7-2 to TRBJ1-2, with D maybe TRBD1 (6 bases). The CDR3 is 13 residues long. Per the germline V gene, CDR1 is SGHTA and CDR2 is FQGNSA. The DNA of the CDR3 is TGTGTCAGCAGTCTAGGGGGGGGCTATGGCTACACCTTC. It specifies CVSSLGGGYGYTF.

The chain combines TRBV6-5 with TRBJ1-2; no definite D call. The CDR3 has 14 amino acids. In germline, CDR1 is MNHEY, CDR2 SVGAGI. The ends were cut back, 6 bases at V and 3 bases at J, with 14 bases in the middle. The CDR3 reads CASSRGEADYGYTF. The CDR3 bases are TGTGCCAGCAGCCGCGGAGAAGCAGACTATGGCTACACCTTC.

This chain connects TRBV30 to TRBJ1-1, with 8 bases that match TRBD1. CDR3 length: 13 residues. The junction had 3 bases not matched to a gene; V was cut back by 5 bases and J by 1 base. Germline V lookup: CDR1 GTSNPN, CDR2 SVGIG (reference sequence). Written as DNA, the CDR3 is TGTGCCTGGGGGACAGGACCGAACACTGAAGCTTTCTTT. Translation gives CAWGTGPNTEAFF.

The chain combines TRBV28 with TRBJ2-5; tentatively, D is TRBD2 (5 bases). This CDR3 has 17 residues. Trimming removed 3 bases from V and 0 bases from J, with 17 bases in between. CDR1 MDHEN and CDR2 SYDVKM come from the germline V gene. In DNA, the CDR3 is TGTGCCAGCAGTTTTTTCCCTCCCCCAGCGGACCAAGAGACCCAGTACTTC. This translates into CASSFFPPPADQETQYF.

This clonotype came up many times. This chain links TRBV7-8 with TRBJ2-7, with D unresolved. Germline V CDR1 and CDR2: SGHVS, FQNEAQ. The CDR3 sequence is 11 residues long. The germline V and J ends were trimmed by 5 bases and 5 bases, with 7 bases remaining between them. The chain's CDR3 is CASSGRHEQYF. The CDR3 bases are TGTGCCAGCAGCGGGCGGCACGAGCAGTACTTC.

This clonotype was observed at least ten times. This chain connects TRBV7-2 to TRBJ2-7; D not resolved. Germline V gene lookup returns CDR1 SGHTA and CDR2 FQGNSA. The CDR3 is 15 amino acids. The germline V and J ends were trimmed by 5 bases and 3 bases, with 17 bases remaining between them. Here the CDR3 DNA reads TGTGCCAGCAGCCCCCGACGAGGTCCAGGCTACGAGCAGTACTTC. Its translation: CASSPRRGPGYEQYF. The whole variable domain, filled in from reference TRBV7-2 and TRBJ2-7, reads GAGVSQSPSNKVTEKGKDVELRCDPISGHTALYWYRQSLGQGLEFLIYFQGNSAPDKSGLPSDRFSAERTGGSVSTLTIQRTQQEDSAVYLCASSPRRGPGYEQYFGPGTRLTVT.

This clonotype occurred once. The chain uses TRBV29-1 and TRBJ1-1; D is possibly TRBD1 (5 bases). The germline V gene has CDR1 SQVTM and CDR2 ANQGSEA. The CDR3 contains 13 residues. The ends were cut back, 2 bases at V and 2 bases at J, with 9 bases in the middle. The CDR3 region has the DNA TGCAGCGTTGAAAGAGGGGCCAACACTGAAGCTTTCTTT. Amino acids: CSVERGANTEAFF.

V gene TRBV28 combines with J gene TRBJ1-1, with 8 bases identical to TRBD1. CDR3 length: 15 amino acids. Per germline, CDR1 MDHEN and CDR2 SYDVKM. V shed 6 bases, J shed 2 bases, and the junction held 8 bases outside the gene matches. The CDR3 bases are TGTGCCAGCAGCGAACCAGGGGGCAGAAACACTGAAGCTTTCTTT. Amino acid sequence: CASSEPGGRNTEAFF.

This clonotype was observed at least ten times. This sequence joins TRBV7-2 and TRBJ2-3; weak D call: TRBD1 (5 bases). Germline CDR1 reads SGHTA; CDR2 reads FQGNSA. V was pared by 4 bases and J by 2 bases, with 13 bases between. The CDR3 loop spans 15 amino acids. The CDR3 reads CASSWGERYTDTQYF. CDR3 nucleotide sequence: TGTGCCAGCAGCTGGGGCGAGAGGTACACAGATACGCAGTATTTT.

This clonotype was recorded many times. The chain recombines TRBV7-6 with TRBJ2-1, with 13 bases lining up with TRBD2. V lost 7 bases to trimming and J lost 2 bases; unmatched junction nucleotides: 11. This CDR3 has 18 amino acids. CDR1 is SGHVS, CDR2 FNYEAQ, per germline. The CDR3 DNA follows: TGTGCCAGCACCATTTTCACTAGCGGGAGGGAGCCCTACAATGAGCAGTTCTTC. It translates to CASTIFTSGREPYNEQFF. Complete variable domain (other parts from reference TRBV7-6 and TRBJ2-1): GAGVSQSPRYKVTKRGQDVALRCDPISGHVSLYWYRQALGQGPEFLTYFNYEAQQDKSGLPNDRFSAERPEGSISTLTIQRTEQRDSAMYRCASTIFTSGREPYNEQFFGPGTRLTVL.